Following are 5 T cell receptor beta chains from one sample sequenced in a study of CD8 T cells in ankylosing spondylitis. TCRdb itself ran the 5' RACE reads through MiXCR, one entry per CDR3 protein. The sample lists a few hundred thousand distinct CDR3 sequences; roughly 20% were seen once. The sample comprised blood, either unsorted or a sorted T cell fraction (not recorded which). Receptors originate from a male donor with ankylosing spondylitis or in good health (not recorded which).

This clonotype was seen a handful of times. V and J are TRBV11-2 and TRBJ1-2, with D possibly being TRBD1 (5 bases). Germline loops: CDR1 SGHAT, CDR2 FQNNGV. Deletions cut 1 base from V and 1 base from J, with 7 bases between. The CDR3 runs to 14 residues. CDR3 bases: TGTGCCAGCAGCTTAGTCGACAGTAACTATGGCTACACCTTC. Amino acid sequence: CASSLVDSNYGYTF.

The V gene is TRBV10-3, the J gene TRBJ2-5; 7 bases fit TRBD1. The V and J ends lost 0 bases and 4 bases, in that order; junction bases with no gene match: 2. The germline gives CDR1 ENHRY, CDR2 SYGVKD. The CDR3 extends over 14 amino acids. The CDR3 region has the DNA TGTGCCATCAGTGAGTCCGCAGGGGGAGAGACCCAGTACTTC. It specifies CAISESAGGETQYF.

This clonotype was seen a few times. The CDR3 loop reads CASSEAGGIYNEQFF. DNA of the CDR3: TGTGCCAGCAGTGAGGCGGGGGGGATCTACAATGAGCAGTTCTTC. This chain links TRBV25-1 with TRBJ2-1; 9 bases line up with TRBD2. The CDR3 contains 15 residues. Germline V gene lookup returns CDR1 MGHDK and CDR2 SYGVNS. The J segment lost 3 bases and the V segment lost 3 bases, leaving 3 bases of the junction unmatched.

CDR3 protein: CASSPGQGVGQYF. The DNA for the CDR3 is TGCGCCAGCAGTCCGGGACAGGGGGTCGGCCAGTACTTC. The chain employs TRBV5-1 and TRBJ2-5; 11 bases line up with TRBD1. CDR1 is SGHRS, CDR2 YFSETQ, per germline. With V trimmed by 5 bases and J by 10 bases, 7 bases remained unmatched. CDR3 size: 13 residues.

The chain uses TRBV28 and TRBJ2-1; 7 bases match TRBD1. Per germline, CDR1 MDHEN and CDR2 SYDVKM. V lost 2 bases to trimming and J lost 9 bases; unmatched junction nucleotides: 19. CDR3 length: 18 residues. CDR3 protein: CASSLPRDRALLSGEQFF. For the CDR3, the DNA is TGTGCCAGCAGTTTACCTCGCGACAGGGCACTACTAAGTGGTGAGCAGTTCTTC.